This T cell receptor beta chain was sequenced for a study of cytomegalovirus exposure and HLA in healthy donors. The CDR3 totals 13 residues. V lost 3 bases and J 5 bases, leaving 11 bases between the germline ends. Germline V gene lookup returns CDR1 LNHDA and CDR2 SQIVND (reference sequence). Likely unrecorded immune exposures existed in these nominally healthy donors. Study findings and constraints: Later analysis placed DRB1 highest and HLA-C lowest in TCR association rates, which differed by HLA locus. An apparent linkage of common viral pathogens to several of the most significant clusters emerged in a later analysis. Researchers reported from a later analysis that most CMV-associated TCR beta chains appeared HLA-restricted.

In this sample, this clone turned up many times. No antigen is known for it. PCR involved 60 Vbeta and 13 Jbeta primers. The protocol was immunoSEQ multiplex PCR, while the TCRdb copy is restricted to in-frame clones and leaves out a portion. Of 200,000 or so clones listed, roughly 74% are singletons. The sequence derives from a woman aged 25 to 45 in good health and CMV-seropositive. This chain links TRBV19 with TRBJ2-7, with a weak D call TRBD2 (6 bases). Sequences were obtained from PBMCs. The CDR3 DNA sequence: TGTGCCAGTAGTATGATGTCGGGAGACGAGCAGTACTTC. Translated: CASSMMSGDEQYF.